This passage covers 15 T cell receptor beta chains from one sample sequenced in a study of shared clonotypes between healthy human individuals. The protocol was immunoSEQ multiplex PCR, while the TCRdb copy is restricted to in-frame clones and leaves out a portion. The table has approximately 99,000 clones, about 70% seen once; the top ten hold over 20%. Sequencing was carried out using memory CD8+ T cells sorted from blood. Subset given: CD45RO+ cells pooled with CCR7-negative TemRA cells. The receptors stem from a young woman in good health.

V and J are TRBV6-1 and TRBJ2-5; D may match TRBD1 or TRBD2 (5 bases each). Germline V gives CDR1 MNHNS, CDR2 SASEGT. The V end was cut by 8 bases, the J end by 2 bases, with 18 bases between. This CDR3 spans 15 amino acids. DNA of the CDR3: TGTGCCAGCCTAAAGGGGAGAACAGGTCAAGAGACCCAGTACTTC. Amino acid sequence: CASLKGRTGQETQYF.

This sequence joins TRBV2 and TRBJ1-1; D is unclear. The V end lost 8 bases, the J end lost 7 bases, and 23 bases lay between the germline ends. Per germline, CDR1 SNHLY and CDR2 FYNNEI. CDR3 size: 15 residues. The CDR3: CASSYGSASRREAFF. For the CDR3, the DNA is TGTGCCAGCTCATACGGGAGTGCAAGCCGCCGTGAAGCTTTCTTT. The variable domain in full, with the rest retrieved from reference TRBV2 and TRBJ1-1, is EPEVTQTPSHQVTQMGQEVILRCVPISNHLYFYWYRQILGQKVEFLVSFYNNEISEKSEIFDDQFSVERPDGSNFTLKIRSTKLEDSAMYFCASSYGSASRREAFFGQGTRLTVV.

The chain employs TRBV28 and TRBJ1-5; TRBD1 is a possible D gene (6 bases). The germline V gene has CDR1 MDHEN and CDR2 SYDVKM. The CDR3 consists of 15 residues. V was shortened by 6 bases and J by 2 bases, with 14 bases between the two germline ends. As DNA, the CDR3 is TGTGCCAGCAGCCGAAACAGGGTAGGCAATCAGCCCCAGCATTTT. This gives the protein CASSRNRVGNQPQHF.

This chain connects TRBV19 to TRBJ2-7; 13 positions match TRBD2. Looked up from germline, CDR1 is LNHDA and CDR2 is SQIVND (reference sequence). This CDR3 comprises 15 residues. V shed 5 bases and J 3 bases; nucleotides not matched to a gene: 4. CDR3 residues: CASSVGTSGIYEQYF. The CDR3 region has the DNA TGTGCCAGTAGTGTCGGGACTAGCGGGATCTACGAGCAGTACTTC.

This clone was counted a few times. This could be a read error, since a much larger clone is one nucleotide away. The chain has TRBV11-2 and TRBJ2-7, with D unclear. The ends were cut back, 4 bases at V and 0 bases at J, with 4 bases in the middle. Looked up from germline, CDR1 is SGHAT and CDR2 is FQNNGV. The CDR3 has 12 residues. CDR3 residues: CASSSSSYEQYF. As DNA, the CDR3 is TGTGCCAGCAGCTCGAGCTCCTACGAGCAGTACTTC.

The chain links TRBV29-1 to TRBJ2-2; 8 nucleotides agree with TRBD2. Germline V gene lookup returns CDR1 SQVTM and CDR2 ANQGSEA. The CDR3 runs 14 residues. Trimming cost V 4 bases and J 2 bases; bases outside gene matches: 3. DNA for the CDR3: TGCAGCGTTGTAGCGGGACCCAACACCGGGGAGCTGTTTTTT. Translation gives CSVVAGPNTGELFF.

About this clone: The sample has other DNA sequences that encode this CDR3 too. The CDR3 coding sequence is TGCGCCAGCAGCATGGACAGCAGCTCCTACAATGAGCAGTTCTTC. As protein: CASSMDSSSYNEQFF. This sequence joins TRBV5-1 and TRBJ2-1, with a weak D call TRBD1 (6 bases). This CDR3 contains 15 residues. The germline V and J ends were trimmed by 4 bases and 0 bases, with 11 bases remaining between them. CDR1 and CDR2 (germline): SGHRS, YFSETQ.

This clone has just one count. V usage is TRBV13 and J usage is TRBJ2-7, with 8 bases fitting TRBD1. V dropped 4 bases and J dropped 5; count of bases not matched to a gene: 13. The germline V gene has CDR1 PRHDT and CDR2 FYEKMQ (reference sequence). There are 16 residues in the CDR3. This CDR3 is CASSSDTGTGGDEQYF. In DNA form, the CDR3 reads TGTGCCAGCAGCTCAGACACCGGGACAGGAGGGGACGAGCAGTACTTC. The full variable domain, in which reference TRBV13 and TRBJ2-7 provide the parts outside the CDR3, is AAGVIQSPRHLIKEKRETATLKCYPIPRHDTVYWYQQGPGQDPQFLISFYEKMQSDKGSIPDRFSAQQFSDYHSELNMSSLELGDSALYFCASSSDTGTGGDEQYFGPGTRLTVT.

This clone was counted once. The rearrangement joins TRBV7-9 to TRBJ2-3; 10 positions match TRBD2. The junction had 10 bases not matched to a gene; V was cut back by 5 bases and J by 2 bases. The CDR3 has 17 residues. The germline CDR1 and CDR2 sequences are SEHNR and FQNEAQ (reference sequence). As DNA, the CDR3 is TGTGCCAGCAGCGCGAGACTAGCGGGCCTTTACACAGATACGCAGTATTTT. It translates to CASSARLAGLYTDTQYF.

The chain has TRBV5-1 and TRBJ1-1; no reliable D call. Trimming shortened V by 0 bases and J by 6 bases, and 9 bases separated the two germline ends. The CDR3 contains 13 residues. CDR1 is SGHRS and CDR2 is YFSETQ in the germline V gene. The CDR3 DNA follows: TGCGCCAGCAGCTTGGTTAGTCAGGCTGAAGCTTTCTTT. It encodes CASSLVSQAEAFF.

The chain has TRBV25-1 and TRBJ2-3, with unresolved D. Per the germline V gene, CDR1 is MGHDK and CDR2 is SYGVNS. The V end lost 1 base, the J end lost 7 bases, and 9 bases lay between the germline ends. The CDR3 loop spans 13 amino acids. DNA of the CDR3: TGTGCCAGCAGTGAATCTCGTGAGAATACGCAGTATTTT. Translated: CASSESRENTQYF. Using reference TRBV25-1 and TRBJ2-3 for the parts outside the CDR3, the full variable domain is EADIYQTPRYLVIGTGKKITLECSQTMGHDKMYWYQQDPGMELHLIHYSYGVNSTEKGDLSSESTVSRIRTEHFPLTLESARPSHTSQYLCASSESRENTQYFGPGTRLTVL.

The chain uses TRBV29-1 and TRBJ1-5; no firm D call. CDR3 size: 12 residues. The germline gives CDR1 SQVTM, CDR2 ANQGSEA. Trimming took 4 bases from V and 4 from J, leaving 8 bases between them. For the CDR3, the DNA is TGCAGCGTTGGGGGAGGGAATCAGCCCCAGCATTTT. The encoded protein is CSVGGGNQPQHF.

The chain recombines TRBV6-1 with TRBJ2-7; D is undetermined. V dropped 3 bases and J dropped 2 bases, with 11 bases sitting between them. Germline-derived CDR1 and CDR2 are MNHNS and SASEGT. CDR3 length equals 14 residues. The DNA of the CDR3 is TGTGCCAGCAGTGAGGTGCGGTTTCCCTACGAGCAGTACTTC. Translation: CASSEVRFPYEQYF.

This clone occurred many times. The rearrangement uses TRBV4-2 and TRBJ2-2, with TRBD2 matching 11 bases. J gave up 5 bases and V 4 bases, and 3 bases lay outside the gene matches. Germline values: CDR1 LGHNA, CDR2 YNFKEQ. The CDR3 is made up of 15 amino acids. The CDR3 loop is CASSPTSGITGELFF. CDR3 DNA: TGTGCCAGCAGCCCGACTAGCGGGATAACCGGGGAGCTGTTTTTT.

The rearrangement links TRBV4-1 to TRBJ2-7, with 8 bases that match TRBD2. This CDR3 region has 14 residues. The V segment lost 4 bases and the J segment 3 bases; nucleotides outside the gene matches: 5. Germline assignment: CDR1 MGHRA and CDR2 YSYEKL. CDR3 in amino acids: CASSLSGAYYEQYF. The CDR3 DNA reads as TGCGCCAGCAGCCTTAGCGGGGCTTACTACGAGCAGTACTTC.